This TCR beta chain was profiled in a study of T-cell memory formation after mild COVID-19. Overall study: There were largely donor-specific TCR clusters.

After 5'RACE with constant-segment primers, TCR alpha and TCR beta cDNA libraries carrying sample barcodes and UMIs were obtained. MiXCR, applied by TCRdb to the 5' RACE reads, yields one record per CDR3 protein. The profile covers about 560,000 distinct CDR3 sequences, with approximately 21% appearing a single time and around 8.4% taken by the ten largest. With V trimmed by 2 bases and J by 8 bases, 5 bases remained unmatched. The CDR3 has 14 residues. Looked up from germline, CDR1 is SGHTA and CDR2 is FQGNSA. Sequenced: PBMCs or a T cell subset sorted from them (not recorded which). The receptor's source is an adult woman who had mild COVID-19 (a few samples of this study predate the infection). Cell type and time point are not known. The J gene is TRBJ1-2, the V gene TRBV7-2, with TRBD1 matching over 10 bases. The CDR3 here is CASSLYGTGDGYTF. CDR3 DNA sequence: TGTGCCAGCAGCTTATACGGGACAGGGGACGGCTACACCTTC.